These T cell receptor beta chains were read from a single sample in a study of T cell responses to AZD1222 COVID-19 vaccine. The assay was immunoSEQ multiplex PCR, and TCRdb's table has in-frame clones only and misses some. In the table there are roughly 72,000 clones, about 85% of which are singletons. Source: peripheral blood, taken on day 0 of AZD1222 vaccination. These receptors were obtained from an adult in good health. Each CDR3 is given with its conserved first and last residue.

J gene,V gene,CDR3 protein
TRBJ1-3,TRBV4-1,CASSQDEGTGGNTIYF
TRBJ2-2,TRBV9,CASSVGTGELFF
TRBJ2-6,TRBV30,CASHRDRGRGGANVLTF
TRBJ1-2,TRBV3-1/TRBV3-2,CASSQVERDYTF
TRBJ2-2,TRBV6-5,CASSRVGGAIGELFF
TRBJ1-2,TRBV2,CASRTLRLGVGYTF
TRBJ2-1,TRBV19,CASSIGLAGARFF
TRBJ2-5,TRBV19,CASSIEGETQYF
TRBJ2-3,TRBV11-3,CASSLWGGLSDTQYF
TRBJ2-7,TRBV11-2,CASSLTTGSYEQYF
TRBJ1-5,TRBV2,CASSGSGNQPQHF
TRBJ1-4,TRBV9,CASSVGGDNEKLFF
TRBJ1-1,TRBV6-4,CASSPGGTSEAFF
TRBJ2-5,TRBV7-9,CASSSPRLAADQETQYF
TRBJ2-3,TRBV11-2,CASSLGASGGVGTDTQYF
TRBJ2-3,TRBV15,CATSGGLALTDTQYF
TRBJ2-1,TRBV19,CASSSTWARGARGEQFF
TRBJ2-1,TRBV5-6,CASIPPPRGAYNEQFF
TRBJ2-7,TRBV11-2,CASSLASASSYEQYF
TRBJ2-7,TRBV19,CASRTGQGYEQYF
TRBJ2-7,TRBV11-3,CASSSDRVHEQYF
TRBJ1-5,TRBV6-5,CASARSGGEGQPQHF
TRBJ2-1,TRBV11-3,CASSLGWTGGPNEQFF
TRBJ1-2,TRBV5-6,CASRGRDRSEFGYTF
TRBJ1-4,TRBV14,CASSQDRTVTGKLFF
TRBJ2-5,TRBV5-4,CASSAPGGSPRETQYF
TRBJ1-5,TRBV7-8,CASSSNLGNQPQHF
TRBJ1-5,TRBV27,CALVADQPQHF
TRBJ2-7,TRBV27,CASSLEGQSYEQYF
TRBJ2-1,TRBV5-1,CASSRDRGRSNEQFF
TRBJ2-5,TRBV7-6,CASSSANGGSEETQYF
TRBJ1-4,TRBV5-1,CASSSSIPHEKLFF
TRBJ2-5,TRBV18,CASSPLDRGETQYF
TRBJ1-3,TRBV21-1,CASSKRSVEPYSGNTIYF
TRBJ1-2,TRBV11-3,CASTPRGVGGGTF
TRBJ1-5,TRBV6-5,CAIGDRGQPQHF
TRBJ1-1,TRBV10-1,CATEPGHGSEAFF
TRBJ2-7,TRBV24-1,CATSDPGQGSSYEQYF
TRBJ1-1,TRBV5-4,CASSSNDRGLGGAFF
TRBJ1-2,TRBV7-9,CASSPDRDGYTF
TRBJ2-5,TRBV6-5,CASSSSSAQETQYF
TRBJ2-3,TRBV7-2,CASTQPSGSGGTQYF
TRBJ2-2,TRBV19,CASSNPGTGRHTGELFF
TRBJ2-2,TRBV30,CAWNLPIGELFF
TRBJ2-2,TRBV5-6,CASSPRVLTNTGELFF
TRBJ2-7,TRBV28,CASSSAAGGPYEQYF
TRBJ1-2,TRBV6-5,CASSSTGFHGYTF
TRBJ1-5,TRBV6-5,CASRQGAVAQPQHF
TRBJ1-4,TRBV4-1,CASSQEKGAGGEKLFF
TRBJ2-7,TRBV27,CASSSQGHEQYF
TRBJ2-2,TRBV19,CASSIWAAELFF
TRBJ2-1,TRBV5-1,CASSLFGELNEQFF
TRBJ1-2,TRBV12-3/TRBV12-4,CASSLSHGGGYTF